Included here is one TCR beta chain sequence, with context. Antigen specificity is unknown. Second doses that came at about 4 or about 12 weeks were put together. Germline CDR1 and CDR2: SGHTA and FQGNSA. With 1 base removed from V and 3 bases from J, the gap between germline ends came to 10 bases. The CDR3 runs to 14 residues. Assay: immunoSEQ multiplex PCR; the TCRdb copy retains only in-frame clones and omits some. The data show more than 40,000 clones, about 90% seen once. This sample was included in a study of T cell responses to AZD1222 COVID-19 vaccine. Points from the study as a whole: Baseline serostatus was positive in only six AZD1222 recipients. In a largely white British group with more females than males, clonal diversity was possibly underestimated.

The J gene is TRBJ2-7, the V gene TRBV7-2; no definite D call. This sequence originates from an adult who received the AZD1222 COVID-19 vaccine. The sequencing here drew on peripheral blood, taken 28 days after the second AZD1222 dose. The CDR3 spells CASSLEHGLYEQYF. The CDR3, as DNA: TGTGCCAGCAGCTTAGAACATGGTCTCTACGAGCAGTACTTC.